This T cell receptor beta chain was sequenced during a study of beta chain features in type 1 diabetes. Whole-study context: Similarity in age, gender and cell yields was seen between patients and healthy donors.

General study points: Moderately but significantly shorter TCRB CDR3s were found in Type 1 diabetes patients in all four CD4+ subsets. Shorter templates might be favored by PCR, equally in patients and controls.

This clone was seen a few times. The antigen remains undetermined. Deletions cut 0 bases from V and 6 bases from J, with 11 bases between. CDR1 and CDR2 from the germline V gene are SNHLY and FYNNEI. The CDR3 loop spans 15 amino acids. The authors reverse transcribed all of the isolated RNA, so sequencing captured expressed TCRB transcripts. Assay: immunoSEQ multiplex PCR; the TCRdb copy retains only in-frame clones and omits some. The sample shows 300,000 to 400,000 clones, 9.6% of them seen only once. V gene TRBV2 combines with J gene TRBJ2-2; D is ambiguous. This sequence was found in a man aged 25-45 years with type 1 diabetes. Specimen: central memory CD4+ T cells from blood. CDR3 loop: CASSEAGSFAGELFF. CDR3 bases: TGTGCCAGCAGTGAAGCGGGGTCCTTTGCCGGGGAGCTGTTTTTT.